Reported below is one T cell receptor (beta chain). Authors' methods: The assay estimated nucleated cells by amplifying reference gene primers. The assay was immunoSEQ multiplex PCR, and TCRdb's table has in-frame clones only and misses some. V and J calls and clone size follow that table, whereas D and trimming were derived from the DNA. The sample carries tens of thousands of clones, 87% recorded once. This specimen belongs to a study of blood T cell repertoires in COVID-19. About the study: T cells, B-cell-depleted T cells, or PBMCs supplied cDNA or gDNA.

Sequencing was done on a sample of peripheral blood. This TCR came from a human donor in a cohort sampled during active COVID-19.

The CDR3 DNA reads as TGTGCCAGCTCCTTGACTGAAAGCACAGATACGCAGTATTTT. Protein product: CASSLTESTDTQYF. The chain carries TRBV6-4 and TRBJ2-3, with D unresolved. Germline V gene lookup returns CDR1 MRHNA and CDR2 SNTAGT. CDR3 size: 14 residues. V was trimmed by 8 bases and J by 0 bases, leaving 12 bases between them.